One TCR beta chain is described in this entry. This CDR3 is built from 12 residues. The data were taken from a study of technical replicates of blood from a handful of donors. Clones were sequenced by immunoSEQ multiplex PCR, and TCRdb holds only the in-frame ones, with some missing. The table includes around 68,000 clones, about 97% detected once. The sample comprised T cells isolated from PBMCs. The gene calls are TRBV1 and TRBJ2-7; the DNA was not used to check the table's D call, TRBD2. TRBV1 is a documented pseudogene. The source is a human donor in good health. CDR3 amino acids: CTILLRYYEQYF. CDR3 nucleotide sequence: TGCACCATCCTCTTGCGTTACTACGAGCAGTACTTC.